This T cell receptor beta chain is drawn from a study of metastatic and nonmetastatic thyroid tumors. Study-level background: The authors compared repertoires across blood and tumor or nodule tissue from malignant and benign thyroid patients. Regarding the study as a whole: Relative to benign nodules, malignant thyroid tumors were reportedly characterized by significantly elevated TCR beta diversity in blood and tumor.

Not a single patient had been given any form of treatment at any point before undergoing thyroid surgery. CDR1 is MNHNS and CDR2 is SASEGT in the germline V gene. This CDR3 has 15 amino acids. V dropped 0 bases and J dropped 2 bases, with 10 bases sitting between them. A note on this clone: Its antigen remains unknown.

MiXCR was used by TCRdb to re-call the PCR reads. The table records 25,000 to 30,000 clones, roughly 17% of them present only once. Sequenced: blood. J is TRBJ1-2 and V is TRBV6-1; no clear D. This clonotype was sampled from a male donor with papillary thyroid cancer or a benign thyroid nodule (not recorded which). Some clones in this sample may be carry-over from other donors' samples. The chain's CDR3 is CASSEAGQSNYGYTF. The CDR3 DNA reads as TGTGCCAGCAGTGAAGCAGGTCAGAGCAACTATGGCTACACCTTC.